Listed below are T cell receptor beta chains from one sample, sequenced in a study of metastatic and nonmetastatic thyroid tumors. MiXCR reprocessed the PCR reads for TCRdb. The sample lists approximately 7,900 clones, under 30% occurring once. The material sequenced was adjacent normal tissue. These receptors originate from a male donor with papillary thyroid cancer or a benign thyroid nodule (not recorded which). Some clones in this sample may be carry-over from other donors' samples. Each CDR3 is given with its conserved first and last residue. A D gene is named only where the DNA matches it firmly. Clone size appears in some rows only: once, few, many, or a class for an expanded clone.

J gene: TRBJ2-1
D gene: .
V gene: TRBV7-3
clone size: medium-sized
CDR3 protein: CASSLSAGAGNEQFF
CDR3 DNA: TGTGCCAGCAGCTTATCCGCGGGGGCAGGCAATGAGCAGTTCTTC

J gene: TRBJ2-3
D gene: .
V gene: TRBV24-1
clone size: .
CDR3 protein: CATRGEQSEDTQYF
CDR3 DNA: TGTGCCACCAGAGGGGAACAGAGCGAAGATACGCAGTATTTT

J gene: TRBJ2-1
D gene: .
V gene: TRBV3-1
clone size: few
CDR3 protein: CASSLSSGYNEQFF
CDR3 DNA: TGTGCCAGCAGCCTCTCATCGGGGTACAATGAGCAGTTCTTC

J gene: TRBJ1-1
D gene: .
V gene: TRBV19
clone size: few
CDR3 protein: CASSPLTNTEAFF
CDR3 DNA: TGTGCCAGTAGTCCATTGACGAACACTGAAGCTTTCTTT

J gene: TRBJ1-1
D gene: TRBD1
V gene: TRBV12-5
clone size: few
CDR3 protein: CASGWGGLVETGVVGTEAFF
CDR3 DNA: TGTGCTAGTGGTTGGGGGGGCCTGGTTGAGACAGGGGTCGTTGGCACTGAAGCTTTCTTT

J gene: TRBJ1-1
D gene: .
V gene: TRBV30
clone size: .
CDR3 protein: CAWTRTVGTEAFF
CDR3 DNA: TGTGCCTGGACGAGGACAGTGGGGACTGAAGCTTTCTTT

J gene: TRBJ2-3
D gene: TRBD1
V gene: TRBV9
clone size: many
CDR3 protein: CASSTRDRPTDTQYF
CDR3 DNA: TGTGCCAGCAGCACCCGGGACAGACCGACAGATACGCAGTATTTT

J gene: TRBJ1-6
D gene: .
V gene: TRBV3-1
clone size: many
CDR3 protein: CASSLGQNNSPLHF
CDR3 DNA: TGTGCCAGCAGCTTGGGACAAAATAATTCACCCCTCCACTTT

J gene: TRBJ1-2
D gene: TRBD1
V gene: TRBV2
clone size: .
CDR3 protein: CASWDRGDGYTF
CDR3 DNA: TGTGCCAGCTGGGACAGGGGGGATGGCTACACCTTC

J gene: TRBJ2-7
D gene: .
V gene: TRBV10-3
clone size: few
CDR3 protein: CAISPSGTAYEQYF
CDR3 DNA: TGTGCCATCAGCCCATCCGGGACCGCCTACGAGCAGTACTTC

J gene: TRBJ2-2
D gene: .
V gene: TRBV5-1
clone size: medium-sized
CDR3 protein: CASSSRALSNTGELFF
CDR3 DNA: TGCGCCAGCAGCTCCCGGGCCTTATCCAACACCGGGGAGCTGTTTTTT

J gene: TRBJ1-2
D gene: .
V gene: TRBV6-1
clone size: few
CDR3 protein: CASSDGALKPYGYTF
CDR3 DNA: TGTGCCAGCAGTGATGGGGCTTTAAAGCCCTATGGCTACACCTTC

J gene: TRBJ2-2
D gene: .
V gene: TRBV6-1
clone size: medium-sized
CDR3 protein: CASSRDWNTGELFF
CDR3 DNA: TGTGCCAGCAGTCGGGACTGGAACACCGGGGAGCTGTTTTTT

J gene: TRBJ1-6
D gene: .
V gene: TRBV14
clone size: once
CDR3 protein: CASSQDLLAGSPLHF
CDR3 DNA: TGTGCCAGCAGCCAAGATCTCTTGGCAGGATCACCCCTCCACTTT

J gene: TRBJ1-6
D gene: TRBD1
V gene: TRBV5-1
clone size: .
CDR3 protein: CASSPGQVWGSPLHF
CDR3 DNA: TGCGCCAGCAGCCCCGGACAGGTTTGGGGTTCACCCCTCCACTTT

J gene: TRBJ2-7
D gene: TRBD1
V gene: TRBV3-1
clone size: many
CDR3 protein: CASSLFDRDEQYF
CDR3 DNA: TGTGCCAGCAGCCTTTTCGACAGGGACGAGCAGTACTTC

J gene: TRBJ2-1
D gene: .
V gene: TRBV6-9
clone size: .
CDR3 protein: CASSGAIGDNENFF
CDR3 DNA: TGCGCCAGCAGTGGGGCTATCGGGGACAATGAGAACTTCTTC

J gene: TRBJ2-3
D gene: .
V gene: TRBV6-6
clone size: medium-sized
CDR3 protein: CASSYSSILFNTDTQYF
CDR3 DNA: TGTGCCAGCAGTTACTCGAGTATACTGTTTAACACAGATACGCAGTATTTT

J gene: TRBJ2-7
D gene: .
V gene: TRBV25-1
clone size: medium-sized
CDR3 protein: CARPTGTPYEQYF
CDR3 DNA: TGTGCCAGACCGACCGGGACACCCTACGAGCAGTACTTC

J gene: TRBJ1-5
D gene: .
V gene: TRBV6-1
clone size: .
CDR3 protein: CASHSGGQPQHF
CDR3 DNA: TGTGCCAGCCACAGCGGGGGGCAGCCCCAGCATTTT

J gene: TRBJ2-3
D gene: .
V gene: TRBV3-1
clone size: .
CDR3 protein: CASSQEPHLSTDTQYF
CDR3 DNA: TGTGCCAGCAGCCAAGAACCGCATCTTAGCACAGATACGCAGTATTTT

J gene: TRBJ2-1
D gene: .
V gene: TRBV5-1
clone size: .
CDR3 protein: CASSLGISIGGNEQFF
CDR3 DNA: TGCGCCAGCAGCTTGGGCATATCTATAGGGGGGAATGAGCAGTTCTTC

J gene: TRBJ2-2
D gene: .
V gene: TRBV6-2/TRBV6-3
clone size: few
CDR3 protein: CASSYSGVGELFF
CDR3 DNA: TGTGCCAGCAGTTACTCGGGCGTTGGGGAGCTGTTTTTT

J gene: TRBJ2-7
D gene: .
V gene: TRBV3-1
clone size: .
CDR3 protein: CASSQDIAGMDEQYF
CDR3 DNA: TGTGCCAGCAGCCAAGATATTGCGGGGATGGACGAGCAGTACTTC

J gene: TRBJ1-1
D gene: .
V gene: TRBV6-1
clone size: .
CDR3 protein: CASSEQWHNTEAFF
CDR3 DNA: TGTGCCAGCAGTGAACAATGGCACAACACTGAAGCTTTCTTT

J gene: TRBJ2-3
D gene: .
V gene: TRBV7-3
clone size: medium-sized
CDR3 protein: CASSLDGGRGLDTQYF
CDR3 DNA: TGTGCCAGCAGCTTAGACGGCGGACGGGGGTTAGATACGCAGTATTTT

J gene: TRBJ1-3
D gene: .
V gene: TRBV6-1
clone size: medium-sized
CDR3 protein: CASTPYFSGNTIYF
CDR3 DNA: TGTGCCAGCACGCCGTACTTCTCTGGAAACACCATATATTTT

J gene: TRBJ2-5
D gene: TRBD2
V gene: TRBV12-3/TRBV12-4
clone size: few
CDR3 protein: CASSPAGASGSWDTQYF
CDR3 DNA: TGTGCCAGCAGCCCGGCGGGGGCTAGCGGGAGTTGGGATACCCAGTACTTC